The T cell receptor (beta chain) described here comes from a study of control samples from healthy donors and cancer patients. Clones were sequenced by immunoSEQ multiplex PCR, and TCRdb holds only the in-frame ones, with some missing. The data show around 33,000 clones, with 85% to 90% seen just once and less than 2% held by the top ten. The germline V gene encodes CDR1 GTSNPN and CDR2 SVGIG (reference sequence). The trim removed 0 bases at V and 8 bases at J, leaving 11 bases unmatched. The CDR3 is made up of 16 amino acids. The TCR sequence derives from a woman between 40 and 50 years old with lung cancer. What was sequenced was PBMCs. The V gene is TRBV30, the J gene TRBJ1-2; 11 bases fit TRBD1. CDR3 residues: CAWSVLSGTGGRGYTF. CDR3 in DNA: TGTGCCTGGAGTGTACTGTCCGGGACAGGGGGAAGGGGCTACACCTTC.